This T cell receptor (beta chain) was obtained from a study of CD4+ T cells in melanoma. Repertoires were generated with immunoSEQ multiplex PCR, while TCRdb's copy carries only in-frame clones and drops some. This sample has about 11,000 clones; roughly two thirds occur once, and the top ten carry around 14%. About this clone: As yet, its antigen is unknown.

Study-level results: A reported correlation linked neoantigen-specific CD4+ T cells to CD8+, macrophage and B cell function. Diverse differentiation states were reported for melanoma neoantigen-specific CD4+ T cells.

Material for sequencing was cells from a culture (not recorded whether cultured in vitro). The clonotype originates from a human donor with melanoma.

The chain's CDR3 is CASSLTSSLDLQFF. DNA for the CDR3: TGTGCCAGCAGCTTGACTAGTAGCTTAGATCTTCAGTTCTTC. The J gene is TRBJ2-1, the V gene TRBV7-9; tentative D call: TRBD2 (6 bases). The CDR3 runs to 14 residues. Germline lookup yields CDR1 SEHNR and CDR2 FQNEAQ (reference sequence). Between the trimmed V and J ends, which lost 3 bases and 13 bases, there was a span of 19 bases.